This TCR beta chain stems from a study of shared clonotypes between healthy human individuals. Looking at the study overall: Each donor contributed plates that comprised three CD4 naive, three CD4 memory, two CD8 naive and one CD8 memory.

Study-wide findings and caveats: Among the subsets, naive ones generally showed larger estimated richness than memory ones.

Germline lookup yields CDR1 MRHNA and CDR2 SNTAGT. The ends lost 6 bases at V and 2 bases at J; junction bases unmatched: 4. The CDR3 has 15 residues. Some 30,000 T cell genomes (roughly 190 ng DNA) went into each sorted-subset replicate. The authors' processing: From ImmunoSEQ came sequences covering only the junction and carrying no quality scores, so filtering differed. Sequencing was performed with immunoSEQ multiplex PCR; in TCRdb, only in-frame clones are kept and a portion is missing. For V, J and clone size, that table is used; D and trimming come from the DNA. The sample lists roughly 1,600,000 clones, 98% to 99% occurring once. Note on this clone: The target antigen is unknown.

The clonotype comes from a man aged 25-45 years in good health. The chain recombines TRBV6-4 with TRBJ2-1; 10 bases are shared with TRBD2. The specimen was naive CD4+ T cells sorted from blood. The sample's subset: CD45RA+ positively selected. The CDR3 region has the DNA TGTGCCAGCAGGGAACTAGCGGGACCCTACAATGAGCAGTTCTTC. Protein sequence: CASRELAGPYNEQFF.